One and the same sample provided the 2 T cell receptor beta chains below, sequenced in a study of memory CD4+ T cells and cytomegalovirus serostatus. The sort gate was single viable CD3+CD4+CD8-CD45RO+ cells for memory CD4+ T cells. The repertoire was sequenced with immunoSEQ multiplex PCR; TCRdb's copy has only in-frame clones and lacks some. The table includes about 39,000 clones, 75% to 80% detected once. Sequencing was carried out using memory CD4+ T cells from blood. The receptor set was obtained from an adult in good health and CMV-seronegative.

This clone has only a few counts. V gene TRBV10-3 combines with J gene TRBJ2-2; TRBD1 might be the D (5 bases). CDR3 length: 16 residues. Germline lookup yields CDR1 ENHRY and CDR2 SYGVKD. The germline V and J ends were trimmed by 2 bases and 1 base, with 11 bases remaining between them. DNA for the CDR3: TGTGCCATCAGTGAGCCGGCAGGGCGGAACACCGGGGAGCTGTTTTTT. Translated: CAISEPAGRNTGELFF.

This chain links TRBV2 with TRBJ2-3, with 11 positions matching TRBD1. V shed 6 bases and J 4 bases; nucleotides not matched to a gene: 3. The CDR3 is 14 residues long. CDR1 and CDR2 (germline): SNHLY, FYNNEI. The CDR3 loop is CASSADRGPDTQYF. In DNA form, the CDR3 reads TGTGCCAGCAGCGCGGACAGGGGGCCAGATACGCAGTATTTT.